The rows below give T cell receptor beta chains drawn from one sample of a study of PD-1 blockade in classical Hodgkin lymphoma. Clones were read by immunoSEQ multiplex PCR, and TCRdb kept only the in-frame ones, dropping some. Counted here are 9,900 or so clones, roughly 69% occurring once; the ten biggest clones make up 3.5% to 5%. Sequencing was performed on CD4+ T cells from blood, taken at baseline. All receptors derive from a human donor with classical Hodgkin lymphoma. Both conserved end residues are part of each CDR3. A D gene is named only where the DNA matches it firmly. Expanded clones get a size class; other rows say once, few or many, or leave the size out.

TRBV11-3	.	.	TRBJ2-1	TGTGCCAGCAGCAAAGACAGGTCAACCTACAATGAGCAGTTCTTC	CASSKDRSTYNEQFF
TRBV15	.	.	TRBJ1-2	TGTGCCACCAGCAGCCTTTTTCCGGGGGCAGTTAGGGGCTACACCTTC	CATSSLFPGAVRGYTF
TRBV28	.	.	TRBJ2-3	TGTGCCAGCAGTCCAGAACAACTTGGCACAGATACGCAGTATTTT	CASSPEQLGTDTQYF
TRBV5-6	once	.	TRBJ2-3	TGTGCCAGCAGCTCTGGTAGTGGGCATTCAGATACGCAGTATTTT	CASSSGSGHSDTQYF
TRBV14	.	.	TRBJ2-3	TGTGCCAGCAGCCAAGATAACTCAGATACGCAGTATTTT	CASSQDNSDTQYF
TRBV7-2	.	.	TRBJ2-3	TGTGCCAGCAGCTTACTTCCGGGGGGCCCTATCACAGATACGCAGTATTTT	CASSLLPGGPITDTQYF
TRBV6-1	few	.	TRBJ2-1	TGTGCCAGCGAGACCAATTACCTACACAATGAGCAGTTCTTC	CASETNYLHNEQFF
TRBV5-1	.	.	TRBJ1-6	TGCGCCAGCAGCTTGGGTAGTGGGAATAATTCACCCCTCCACTTT	CASSLGSGNNSPLHF
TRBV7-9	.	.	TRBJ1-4	TGTGCCAGCAGCTCTGGACGTAGCGAAAAACTGTTTTTT	CASSSGRSEKLFF
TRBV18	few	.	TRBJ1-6	TGTGCCAGCTCACCACAGGGTTCAAATTCACCCCTCCACTTT	CASSPQGSNSPLHF
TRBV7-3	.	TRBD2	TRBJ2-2	TGTGCCAGCAGCTTAAAGCGGGAGGGGAGGACCGGGGAGCTGTTTTTT	CASSLKREGRTGELFF
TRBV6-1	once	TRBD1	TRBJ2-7	TGTGCCAGCAGTGGGGACAGGGGAAACGAGCAGTACTTC	CASSGDRGNEQYF
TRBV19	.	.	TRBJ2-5	TGTGCCAGTAGTACCTCTTTTGGGACCCAGTACTTC	CASSTSFGTQYF
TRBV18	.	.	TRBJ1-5	TGTGCCAGCTCAAGTAGTTCGAATCAGCCCCAGCATTTT	CASSSSSNQPQHF
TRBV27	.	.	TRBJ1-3	TGTGCCAGCAGTTTATCGGGGGCCTTGATCTCTGGAAACACCATATATTTT	CASSLSGALISGNTIYF
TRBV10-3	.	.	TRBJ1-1	TGTGCCATCAGTGAGCGGGGTGGAGCGAACACTGAAGCTTTCTTT	CAISERGGANTEAFF
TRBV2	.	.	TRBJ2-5	TGTGCCAGCAGGGCCGGGACTCCTGTAGAGACCCAGTACTTC	CASRAGTPVETQYF
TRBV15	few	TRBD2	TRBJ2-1	TGTGCCACCAGCAGACCACAGCCCGGGACTAGCGGGAGAGGTGAGCAGTTCTTC	CATSRPQPGTSGRGEQFF
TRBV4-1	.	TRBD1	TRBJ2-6	TGCGCCAGCAGCCAAAATGGACAGGGGGCTGGCGTCCTGACTTTC	CASSQNGQGAGVLTF
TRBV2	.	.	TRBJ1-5	TGTGCCAGCGGTTTTGTAAATCAGCCCCAGCATTTT	CASGFVNQPQHF
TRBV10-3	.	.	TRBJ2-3	TGTGCCATCAGTGACCAGCAAACTCTAGATACGCAGTATTTT	CAISDQQTLDTQYF
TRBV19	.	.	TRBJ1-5	TGTGCCAGTAGTATTGCGGATGGCGGTCAGCCCCAGCATTTT	CASSIADGGQPQHF
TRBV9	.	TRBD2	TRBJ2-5	TGTGCCAGCACCCCCCGGGGCGGGAGCCGGGGGAACCAAGAGACCCAGTACTTC	CASTPRGGSRGNQETQYF
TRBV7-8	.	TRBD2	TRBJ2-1	TGTGCCAGCGGGATAGCGGGAGGGTACAATGAGCAGTTCTTC	CASGIAGGYNEQFF
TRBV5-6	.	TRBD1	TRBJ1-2	TGTGCCAGCAGCTGGGACAGGGGCCACGGCTACACCTTC	CASSWDRGHGYTF
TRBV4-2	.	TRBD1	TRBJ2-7	TGTGCCAGCAGCCCGGCGCAGGGGGACCACGAGCAGTACTTC	CASSPAQGDHEQYF
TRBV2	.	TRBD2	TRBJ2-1	TGTGCCAGCAGTGCTGTGGCAGGGAGGGCCTCCTACAATGAGCAGTTCTTC	CASSAVAGRASYNEQFF
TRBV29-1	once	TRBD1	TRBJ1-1	TGCAGCGTGGGGACAGGGACTCGCCAAATCACTGAAGCTTTCTTT	CSVGTGTRQITEAFF
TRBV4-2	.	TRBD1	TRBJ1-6	TGTGCCAGCAGCTTGGGACAGCCTAATTCACCCCTCCACTTT	CASSLGQPNSPLHF
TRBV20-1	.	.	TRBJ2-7	TGCAGTGTTCCTGACCGGAGAGAGCAGTACTTC	CSVPDRREQYF
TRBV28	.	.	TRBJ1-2	TGTGCCAGCAGTTTAGTCGGCGGAAGCTATGGCTACACCTTC	CASSLVGGSYGYTF
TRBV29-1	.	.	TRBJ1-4	TGCAGCGTTGAAAGACTCCGGGGGGAAAAACTGTTTTTT	CSVERLRGEKLFF
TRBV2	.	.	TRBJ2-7	TGTGCCAGCAGTGAAGCGCTTCTGGGATCCTACGAGCAGTACTTC	CASSEALLGSYEQYF
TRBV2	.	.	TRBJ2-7	TGTGCCAGCAGCGAGGGCCTTCTCTACGAGCAGTACTTC	CASSEGLLYEQYF
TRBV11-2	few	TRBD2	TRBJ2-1	TGTGCCAGCAGCTTAGGGGATAGCGGGCCACACAATGAGCAGTTCTTC	CASSLGDSGPHNEQFF
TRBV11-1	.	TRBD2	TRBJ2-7	TGTGCCAGCAGCGACCCGGGACTAGCGGCGGCACAGTACTTC	CASSDPGLAAAQYF
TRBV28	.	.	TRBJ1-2	TGTGCCAGCAGGCCCGGCATTTCCTATGGCTACACCTTC	CASRPGISYGYTF
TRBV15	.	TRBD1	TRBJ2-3	TGTGCCACCAGCAGAGCCCCCAGACAGGGCCTCACAGATACGCAGTATTTT	CATSRAPRQGLTDTQYF
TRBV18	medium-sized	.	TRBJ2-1	TGTGCCAGCTCACCGGGGGGAGGAAGCTACAATGAGCAGTTCTTC	CASSPGGGSYNEQFF
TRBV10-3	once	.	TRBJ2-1	TGTGCCATCAGCCAGGTCGGTGAGCAGTTCTTC	CAISQVGEQFF
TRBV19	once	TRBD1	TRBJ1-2	TGTGCCAGTAGTATAGCCCCGGGACAGGGCAGCTATGGCTACACCTTC	CASSIAPGQGSYGYTF
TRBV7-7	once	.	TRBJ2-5	TGTGCCAGCAGCCCGGGGGGCAGTGGGGAGACCCAGTACTTC	CASSPGGSGETQYF
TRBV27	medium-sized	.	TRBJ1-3	TGTGCCAGCAGTTTACGCCGCATTTACTCTGGAAACACCATATATTTT	CASSLRRIYSGNTIYF
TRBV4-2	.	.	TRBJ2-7	TGTGCCAGCAGCCCAGGACCTGCAGGGCGGGAGCAGTACTTC	CASSPGPAGREQYF
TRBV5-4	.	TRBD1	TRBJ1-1	TGTGCCAGCAGCGCAATGACAGGGTCTTGGACTGAAGCTTTCTTT	CASSAMTGSWTEAFF
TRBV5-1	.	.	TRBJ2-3	TGCGCCAGCAGCTTGGCCCGGGTAGCGGTAGATACGCAGTATTTT	CASSLARVAVDTQYF
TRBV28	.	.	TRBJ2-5	TGTGCCAGTTTCGACACTCTAGAGACCCAGTACTTC	CASFDTLETQYF
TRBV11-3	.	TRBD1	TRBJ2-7	TGTGCCAGCAGCGATATCACCCGCTGGGGACAGGGTCGAGGCGAGCAGTACTTC	CASSDITRWGQGRGEQYF
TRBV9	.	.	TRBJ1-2	TGTGCCAGCAGCCCCCAAGGGGACGGCTATGGCTACACCTTC	CASSPQGDGYGYTF
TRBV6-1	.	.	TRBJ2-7	TGTGCCAGCAGTGAGGAGACGGGGTCTTGGGACGAGCAGTACTTC	CASSEETGSWDEQYF
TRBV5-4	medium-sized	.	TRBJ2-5	TGTGCCAGCAGCTATCCGGAACACCAAGAGACCCAGTACTTC	CASSYPEHQETQYF
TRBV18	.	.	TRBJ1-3	TGTGCCAGCGGACCGACAGGAAACACCATATATTTT	CASGPTGNTIYF
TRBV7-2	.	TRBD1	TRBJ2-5	TGTGCCAGCAGTTGGAACAGGGGGCGGGGAGAGACCCAGTACTTC	CASSWNRGRGETQYF
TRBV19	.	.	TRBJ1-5	TGTGCCAGTAGTATATGGCGCCAGCCCCAGCATTTT	CASSIWRQPQHF
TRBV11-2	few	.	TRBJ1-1	TGTGCCAGCCAAGCAAGGGGAGAAACTGAAGCTTTCTTT	CASQARGETEAFF
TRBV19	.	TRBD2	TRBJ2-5	TGTGCCACTTCCGGTCCGTCGGGACTAGCGGGAAAAGGGGAGACCCAGTACTTC	CATSGPSGLAGKGETQYF
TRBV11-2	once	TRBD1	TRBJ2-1	TGTGCCAGCAGCTTAGCCATCTCTAACAGGGGCAATGAGCAGTTCTTC	CASSLAISNRGNEQFF
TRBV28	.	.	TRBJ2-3	TGTGCCAGCAGTTTCCGCGGTACCCTGGGCACAGATACGCAGTATTTT	CASSFRGTLGTDTQYF
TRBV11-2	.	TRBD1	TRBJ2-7	TGTGCCAGCAGCTTCGGACAGGGGGCACAGCAGTACTTC	CASSFGQGAQQYF
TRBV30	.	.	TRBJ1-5	TGTGCCTGGAGTCTCCCGGGGGCCCAGCCCCAGCATTTT	CAWSLPGAQPQHF